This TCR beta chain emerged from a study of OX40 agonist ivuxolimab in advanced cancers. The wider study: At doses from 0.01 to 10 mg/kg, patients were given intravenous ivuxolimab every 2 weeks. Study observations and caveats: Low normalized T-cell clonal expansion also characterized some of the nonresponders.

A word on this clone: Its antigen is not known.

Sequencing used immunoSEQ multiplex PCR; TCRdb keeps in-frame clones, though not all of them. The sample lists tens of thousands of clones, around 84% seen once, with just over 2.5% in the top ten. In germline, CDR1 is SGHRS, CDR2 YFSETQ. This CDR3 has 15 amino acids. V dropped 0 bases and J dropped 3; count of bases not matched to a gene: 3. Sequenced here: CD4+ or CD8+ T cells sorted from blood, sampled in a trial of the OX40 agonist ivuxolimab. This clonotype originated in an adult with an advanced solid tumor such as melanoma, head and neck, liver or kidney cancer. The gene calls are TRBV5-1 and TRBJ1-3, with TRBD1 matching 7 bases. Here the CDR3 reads CASSLATGVGNTIYF. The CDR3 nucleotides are TGCGCCAGCAGCTTGGCCACAGGGGTTGGAAACACCATATATTTT.